In this sample, the clone carrying this TCR beta chain turned up a few times. Its antigen is unidentified. The data were obtained in a study of T cell repertoires in aging, cancer and after chemotherapy. Points from the study as a whole: In cancer patients, declining TCR diversity with age involved lost richness and lost evenness.

Peripheral blood genomic DNA, not sorted cells or RNA, was the template. TRB rearrangements spanning V, D and J were amplified using mixed TRB-A/B primers. TCRdb reprocessed the multiplex PCR reads with MiXCR, giving one entry per CDR3 protein. The sample includes 1,700 or so distinct CDR3 sequences, 40% of them seen just once. The CDR3 runs 14 residues. Germline V gene sequence: CDR1 SGHNT, CDR2 YYREEE (reference sequence). Trimming cost V 4 bases and J 6 bases, with 13 bases left between them. The receptor comes from a human donor with a solid tumor. The chain recombines TRBV5-4 with TRBJ1-4; D gene uncertain. The sequencing input was blood. The CDR3 nucleotides are TGTGCCAGCAGCCGGTCGCCGAGGGATGAAAAACTGTTTTTT. This encodes CASSRSPRDEKLFF.